These T cell receptor beta chains were read from a single sample in a study of blood T cell repertoires in COVID-19. This table comes from immunoSEQ multiplex PCR, and its TCRdb copy is limited to in-frame clones, with some not included. The sample carries under 350,000 clones, roughly 90% recorded once. The source material was peripheral blood. These receptors were obtained from a middle-aged man with acute or convalescent COVID-19. Both conserved end residues are part of each CDR3. Fields, in order: J gene, clone size, V gene, D gene, CDR3 protein. D genes are given only for firm matches. Size tells how often a clone was seen (once, few, many) or the class of an expanded clone, and some rows leave it out.

TRBJ2-7 . TRBV6-1 . CASSEGGREQYF
TRBJ1-2 . TRBV2 . CASRGEGVWNGYTF
TRBJ1-4 . TRBV2 . CASRRQGGGSEKLFF
TRBJ2-1 . TRBV10-3 TRBD1 CAISEGDRLFYNEQFF
TRBJ1-2 . TRBV12-5 . CASGLLDNNYGYTF
TRBJ2-7 once TRBV11-1 TRBD1 CASSLPRTGGIEQYF
TRBJ2-1 . TRBV24-1 . CATSDLPRGGDSYNEQFF
TRBJ1-1 . TRBV19 . CASRILAGVSGTEAFF
TRBJ2-2 . TRBV4-1 . CASSQEGGANTGELFF
TRBJ2-1 . TRBV7-3 . CASSSTGDSYNEQFF
TRBJ2-7 . TRBV20-1 . CSAIDRNHDEQYF
TRBJ1-4 . TRBV11-2 . CASSLVREKLFF
TRBJ2-1 . TRBV18 TRBD1 CASSRGQGMNEQFF
TRBJ2-7 . TRBV11-2 TRBD1 CASSRDRPYEQYF
TRBJ1-5 . TRBV9 . CASSVGAGQPQHF
TRBJ2-3 . TRBV7-8 TRBD2 CASSRASGGDTQYF
TRBJ2-1 . TRBV28 TRBD2 CASSLAVSGGYSEQFF
TRBJ1-1 . TRBV5-6 . CASSFRRGEAFF
TRBJ1-5 . TRBV12-5 . CASGRTENQPQHF
TRBJ1-1 . TRBV2 . CASSAMTVTEAFF
TRBJ2-3 once TRBV5-5 . CASSSGQTTDTQYF
TRBJ2-1 . TRBV14 . CASSQNLLYNEQFF
TRBJ2-4 . TRBV4-1 TRBD1 CASSSGQGAKNIQYF
TRBJ1-2 . TRBV10-2 TRBD1 CASSESWTGGAFNYGYTF
TRBJ2-4 . TRBV20-1 . CSLGGNIQYF
TRBJ1-3 few TRBV5-1 . CASSLAPGTGNTIYF
TRBJ2-1 . TRBV27 TRBD1 CASSLGDSGYNEQFF
TRBJ2-3 . TRBV27 TRBD1 CASSARDRASTDTQYF
TRBJ1-6 . TRBV27 TRBD1 CASSPGTGFYNSPLHF
TRBJ2-3 . TRBV4-2 TRBD2 CASSQPTGTSGGGDTQYF
TRBJ1-3 . TRBV5-1 . CASSLVGDSGNTIYF
TRBJ2-1 . TRBV19 . CASSEGARGSRNEQFF
TRBJ1-2 . TRBV6-5 TRBD1 CASSYWDRGDYGYTF
TRBJ2-3 . TRBV9 TRBD2 CASGNSGGISDTQYF
TRBJ1-2 . TRBV2 TRBD1 CASSGDRLNYGYTF
TRBJ1-1 . TRBV6-1 . CASSEKWGEGTEAFF
TRBJ2-3 . TRBV3-1/TRBV3-2 TRBD2 CASSQLAGGDTQYF
TRBJ2-7 once TRBV5-6 . CASSLAFGYEQYF
TRBJ2-7 . TRBV10-3 . CAISDLGDREQYF
TRBJ2-2 . TRBV18 TRBD1 CASSPSGTGNTGELFF